The 10 T cell receptor beta chains in this list originate from one sample, sequenced in a study of cytomegalovirus exposure and HLA in healthy donors. Amplification used 60 Vbeta primers and 13 Jbeta primers. Generated by immunoSEQ multiplex PCR, the TCRdb table keeps only in-frame clones and is missing some. The sample holds roughly 200,000 clones, around 80% seen once. Sequencing was performed on PBMCs. Receptors originate from a man aged 18 to 29 in good health and CMV-seronegative.

The chain couples TRBV6-1 to TRBJ1-1, with D perhaps matching TRBD1 (6 bases). Germline V gives CDR1 MNHNS, CDR2 SASEGT. Between the trimmed V and J ends, which lost 3 bases and 5 bases, there was a span of 13 bases. The CDR3 totals 14 residues. CDR3: CASSEGGLRTEAFF. DNA of the CDR3: TGTGCCAGCAGTGAGGGGGGGCTTAGAACTGAAGCTTTCTTT.

J is TRBJ2-1 and V is TRBV11-3, with 7 bases identical to TRBD2. This CDR3 comprises 13 residues. Germline V gene lookup returns CDR1 SGHNT and CDR2 YENEEA. V lost 4 bases, J lost 8 bases, and 5 bases stayed unmatched. DNA of the CDR3: TGTGCCAGCAGCTGGACTAGGATAGATGAGCAGTTCTTC. It codes for CASSWTRIDEQFF.

The chain couples TRBV19 to TRBJ2-3; TRBD2 matches 12 bases. Germline V gives CDR1 LNHDA, CDR2 SQIVND (reference sequence). This CDR3 has 14 amino acids. The J segment lost 7 bases and the V segment lost 5 bases, leaving 4 bases of the junction unmatched. CDR3 DNA: TGTGCCAGTAGTCTCGGGACTAGCGGGTATACGCAGTATTTT. It is translated as CASSLGTSGYTQYF.

V usage is TRBV6-6 and J usage is TRBJ1-6; the match to TRBD1 covers 7 bases. The V gene end was trimmed by 2 bases and the J gene end by 6 bases; junction bases not matched to a gene: 1. Germline V gene data show CDR1 as MNHNY and CDR2 as SVGAGI (reference sequence). This CDR3 has 14 residues. The DNA of the CDR3 is TGTGCCAGCAGTTACACAGGGGTTAATTCACCCCTCCACTTT. Translating gives CASSYTGVNSPLHF.

The chain combines TRBV6-1 with TRBJ2-3; maybe TRBD1 (5 bases). V lost 10 bases to trimming and J lost 1 base, with 15 bases between them. Germline values: CDR1 MNHNS, CDR2 SASEGT. This CDR3 contains 14 residues. As DNA, the CDR3 is TGTGCCACCCTAAAGGGGCCTCGCACAGATACGCAGTATTTT. It yields the protein CATLKGPRTDTQYF.

The chain joins TRBV4-1 to TRBJ1-3; the D is unclear. Trimming removed 0 bases from V and 4 bases from J, with 13 bases in between. This CDR3 has 16 amino acids. Germline V CDR1 and CDR2: MGHRA, YSYEKL. CDR3 in DNA: TGCGCCAGCAGCCAAGACCGAGGGTTAGTGGGAAACACCATATATTTT. Translated, it gives CASSQDRGLVGNTIYF.

This clone showed up just a few times. Other nucleotide sequences in the sample specify the same CDR3. V is TRBV2 and J is TRBJ2-3, with 7 positions matching TRBD2. The CDR3 is 14 amino acids. V dropped 9 bases and J dropped 3; count of bases not matched to a gene: 9. Per germline, CDR1 SNHLY and CDR2 FYNNEI. CDR3 sequence reads: CASSWASGTDTQYF. The CDR3 region has the DNA TGTGCCAGTTCTTGGGCTAGCGGAACAGATACGCAGTATTTT.

This clone has just a few counts. The rearrangement uses TRBV5-6 and TRBJ2-7; 8 bases line up with TRBD2. The CDR3 contains 15 residues. The trim removed 0 bases at V and 1 base at J, leaving 3 bases unmatched. Germline V gene sequence: CDR1 SGHDT, CDR2 YYEEEE. In DNA, the CDR3 is TGTGCCAGCAGCTTGGCGGGGGGGCTTTCCTACGAGCAGTACTTC. Residues: CASSLAGGLSYEQYF.

This chain joins TRBV2 and TRBJ2-7, with 10 nucleotides matching TRBD2. Germline V gene data show CDR1 as SNHLY and CDR2 as FYNNEI. There are 18 residues in the CDR3. Germline trimming cut 4 bases from V and 3 bases from J; bases unmatched to any gene: 15. CDR3 nucleotide sequence: TGTGCCAGCAGTGGTGGCCCAGGAGCGGGAGGGCGAAACTACGAGCAGTACTTC. Its translation is CASSGGPGAGGRNYEQYF.

This chain connects TRBV7-3 to TRBJ2-1, with TRBD2 matching 12 bases. Germline V gene data show CDR1 as SGHTA and CDR2 as FQGTGA. The CDR3 is 15 amino acids. After removal of 0 bases from V and 11 bases from J, the junction contained 5 bases not matched to a gene. CDR3 nucleotide sequence: TGTGCCAGCAGCTTAACCCGGACTAGCGGGGATAAGCAGTTCTTC. The encoded protein is CASSLTRTSGDKQFF.